Listed below are T cell receptor beta chains from one sample, sequenced in a study of OX40 agonist ivuxolimab in advanced cancers. The table came from immunoSEQ multiplex PCR; TCRdb's copy has only in-frame clones and leaves some out. Among 40,000 to 55,000 clones listed, 70% to 90% were seen once. The source material was CD4+ or CD8+ T cells sorted from blood, sampled in a trial of the OX40 agonist ivuxolimab. The source of these receptors is an adult with an advanced solid tumor such as melanoma, head and neck, liver or kidney cancer. CDR3s include the opening cysteine and the closing phenylalanine or tryptophan. The D gene is left open where the match is weak. Some rows mark clone size as missing; the rest say once, few, many or name a class of expanded clone.

j_gene: TRBJ2-7
d_gene: TRBD2
abundance: once
v_gene: TRBV7-3
CDR3aa: CASSLTGPSGTIYEQYF
CDR3nt: TGTGCCAGCAGCTTAACGGGCCCTAGCGGTACAATCTACGAGCAGTACTTC

j_gene: TRBJ1-1
d_gene: NA
abundance: once
v_gene: TRBV28
CDR3aa: CASSPRVRTEAFF
CDR3nt: TGTGCCAGCAGTCCCAGGGTAAGGACTGAAGCTTTCTTT

j_gene: TRBJ2-7
d_gene: NA
abundance: NA
v_gene: TRBV28
CDR3aa: CASRTGFDEQYF
CDR3nt: TGTGCCAGCAGAACAGGGTTCGACGAGCAGTACTTC

j_gene: TRBJ2-7
d_gene: TRBD1
abundance: NA
v_gene: TRBV10-3
CDR3aa: CAISGGQMYEQYF
CDR3nt: TGTGCCATCAGTGGGGGACAGATGTACGAGCAGTACTTC

j_gene: TRBJ1-1
d_gene: NA
abundance: once
v_gene: TRBV30
CDR3aa: CAWSVGQVAFF
CDR3nt: TGTGCCTGGAGTGTAGGACAAGTAGCTTTCTTT

j_gene: TRBJ2-2
d_gene: TRBD1
abundance: few
v_gene: TRBV4-2
CDR3aa: CASSQGTGDTGELFF
CDR3nt: TGTGCCAGCAGCCAAGGGACAGGGGACACCGGGGAGCTGTTTTTT

j_gene: TRBJ2-2
d_gene: NA
abundance: once
v_gene: TRBV11-2
CDR3aa: CASSSYRETSTGELFF
CDR3nt: TGTGCCAGCAGTTCGTACAGGGAGACGAGCACCGGGGAGCTGTTTTTT

j_gene: TRBJ1-5
d_gene: NA
abundance: once
v_gene: TRBV19
CDR3aa: CASSPMDRANQPQHF
CDR3nt: TGTGCCAGTAGTCCGATGGACAGAGCCAATCAGCCCCAGCATTTT

j_gene: TRBJ1-6
d_gene: TRBD1
abundance: NA
v_gene: TRBV4-1
CDR3aa: CASSQDLGQNYNSPLHF
CDR3nt: TGCGCCAGCAGCCAAGACCTGGGACAGAACTATAATTCACCCCTCCACTTT

j_gene: TRBJ2-3
d_gene: TRBD2
abundance: NA
v_gene: TRBV9
CDR3aa: CASSAVGLAVTDTQYF
CDR3nt: TGTGCCAGCAGCGCTGTGGGACTAGCGGTCACAGATACGCAGTATTTT

j_gene: TRBJ2-7
d_gene: TRBD2
abundance: once
v_gene: TRBV11-2
CDR3aa: CASSLDRQGLEAQDEQYF
CDR3nt: TGTGCCAGCAGCTTAGATCGCCAGGGACTAGAGGCCCAGGACGAGCAGTACTTC